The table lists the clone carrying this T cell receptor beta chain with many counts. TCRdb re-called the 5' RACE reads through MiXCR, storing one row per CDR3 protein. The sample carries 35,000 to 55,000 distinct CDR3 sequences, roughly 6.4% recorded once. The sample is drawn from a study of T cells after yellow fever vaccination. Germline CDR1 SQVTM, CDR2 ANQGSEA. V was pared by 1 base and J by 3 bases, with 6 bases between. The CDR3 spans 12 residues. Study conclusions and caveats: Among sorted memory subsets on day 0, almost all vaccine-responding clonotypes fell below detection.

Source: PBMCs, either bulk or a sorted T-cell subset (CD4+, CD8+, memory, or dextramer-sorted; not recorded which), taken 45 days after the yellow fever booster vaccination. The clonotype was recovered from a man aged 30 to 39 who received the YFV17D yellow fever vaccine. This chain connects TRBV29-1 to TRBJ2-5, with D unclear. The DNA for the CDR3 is TGCAGCGTTGAAGGGGGTGAAGAGACCCAGTACTTC. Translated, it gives CSVEGGEETQYF.